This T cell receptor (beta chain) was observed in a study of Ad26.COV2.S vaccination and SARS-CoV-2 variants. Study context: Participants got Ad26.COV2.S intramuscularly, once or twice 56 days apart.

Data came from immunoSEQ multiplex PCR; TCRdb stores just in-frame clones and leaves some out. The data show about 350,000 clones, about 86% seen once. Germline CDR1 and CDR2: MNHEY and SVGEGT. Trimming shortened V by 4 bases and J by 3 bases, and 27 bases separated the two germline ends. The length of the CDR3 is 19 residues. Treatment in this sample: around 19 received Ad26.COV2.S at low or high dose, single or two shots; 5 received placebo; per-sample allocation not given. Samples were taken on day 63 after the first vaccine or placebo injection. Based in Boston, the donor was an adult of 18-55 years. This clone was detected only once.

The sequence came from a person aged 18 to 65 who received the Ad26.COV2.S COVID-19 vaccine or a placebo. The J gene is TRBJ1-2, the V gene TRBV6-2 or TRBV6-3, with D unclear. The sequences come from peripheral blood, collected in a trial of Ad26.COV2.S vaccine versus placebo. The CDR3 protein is CASSFTFIRRRAGYYGYTF. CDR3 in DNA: TGTGCCAGCAGTTTTACCTTTATCCGCCGACGCGCCGGATACTATGGCTACACCTTC.